The source of this TCR beta chain is a study of cytomegalovirus exposure and HLA in healthy donors. About this clone: Its antigen is currently unknown.

The germline V gene has CDR1 MGHRA and CDR2 YSYEKL. The CDR3 has 15 residues. The junction had 8 bases not matched to a gene; V was cut back by 0 bases and J by 7 bases. General study results and limits: The study designated 164 TCR beta chains cytomegalovirus-associated. Reports showed the classifier diagnosing cytomegalovirus status with high specificity and sensitivity. First-cohort TCR clusters were later found to tend to co-occur in the approximately 120 validation repertoires.

Profiling relied on immunoSEQ multiplex PCR, and the TCRdb table lists in-frame clones only, not all of them. The sample carries about 240,000 clones, around nine tenths recorded once. The rearrangement links TRBV4-1 to TRBJ2-7, with TRBD2 matching over 8 bases. The TCR was taken from a man aged 18 to 35 in good health and CMV-seronegative. Sequenced material: PBMCs. CDR3 amino acids: CASSQDAAGDGEQYF. The CDR3 nucleotides are TGCGCCAGCAGCCAAGACGCAGCGGGAGACGGGGAGCAGTACTTC.